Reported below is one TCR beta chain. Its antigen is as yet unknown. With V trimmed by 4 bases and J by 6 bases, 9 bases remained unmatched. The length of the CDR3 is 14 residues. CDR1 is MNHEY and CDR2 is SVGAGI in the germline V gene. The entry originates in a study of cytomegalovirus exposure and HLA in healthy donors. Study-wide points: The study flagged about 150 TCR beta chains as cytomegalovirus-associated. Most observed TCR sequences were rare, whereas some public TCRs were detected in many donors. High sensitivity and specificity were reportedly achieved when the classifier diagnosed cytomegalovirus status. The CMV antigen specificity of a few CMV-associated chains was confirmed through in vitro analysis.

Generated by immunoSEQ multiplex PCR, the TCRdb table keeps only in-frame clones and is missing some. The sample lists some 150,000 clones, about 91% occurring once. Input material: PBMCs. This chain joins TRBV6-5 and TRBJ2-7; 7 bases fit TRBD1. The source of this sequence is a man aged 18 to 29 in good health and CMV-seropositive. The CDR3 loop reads CASSSNDRVGEQYF. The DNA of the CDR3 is TGTGCCAGCAGTTCCAACGACAGGGTAGGCGAGCAGTACTTC.